This T cell receptor beta chain stems from a study of blood T cell repertoires in COVID-19. Looking at the study overall: COVID-19 samples collected from the United States, Italy and Spain covered acute and convalescent phases. PBMCs, B-cell-depleted T cells, or T cells provided the cDNA or gDNA that made up the material.

Germline V lookup: CDR1 GTSNPN, CDR2 SVGIG (reference sequence). The CDR3 runs to 14 residues. With V trimmed by 2 bases and J by 5 bases, 9 bases remained unmatched. Authors' processing steps: Reference gene primer amplification yielded estimated nucleated cell counts. Profiling relied on immunoSEQ multiplex PCR, and the TCRdb table lists in-frame clones only, not all of them. The V and J calls and clone size are taken from that table; D and trimming were inferred from the DNA. The sample carries 500,000 or so clones, about 90% recorded once. The TCR comes from a young woman who had recovered from COVID-19. The J gene is TRBJ2-7, the V gene TRBV30; 7 nucleotides line up with TRBD1. The sequenced material came from PBMCs or T cells enriched from blood (not recorded which). The CDR3 sequence is CAWSINRGEDEQYF. In nucleotides, the CDR3 is TGTGCCTGGAGTATAAACAGGGGTGAGGACGAGCAGTACTTC. Full variable domain (outside the CDR3, taken from reference TRBV30 and TRBJ2-7): SQTIHQWPATLVQPVGSPLSLECTVEGTSNPNLYWYRQAAGRGLQLLFYSVGIGQISSEVPQNLSASRPQDRQFILSSKKLLLSDSGFYLCAWSINRGEDEQYFGPGTRLTVT.